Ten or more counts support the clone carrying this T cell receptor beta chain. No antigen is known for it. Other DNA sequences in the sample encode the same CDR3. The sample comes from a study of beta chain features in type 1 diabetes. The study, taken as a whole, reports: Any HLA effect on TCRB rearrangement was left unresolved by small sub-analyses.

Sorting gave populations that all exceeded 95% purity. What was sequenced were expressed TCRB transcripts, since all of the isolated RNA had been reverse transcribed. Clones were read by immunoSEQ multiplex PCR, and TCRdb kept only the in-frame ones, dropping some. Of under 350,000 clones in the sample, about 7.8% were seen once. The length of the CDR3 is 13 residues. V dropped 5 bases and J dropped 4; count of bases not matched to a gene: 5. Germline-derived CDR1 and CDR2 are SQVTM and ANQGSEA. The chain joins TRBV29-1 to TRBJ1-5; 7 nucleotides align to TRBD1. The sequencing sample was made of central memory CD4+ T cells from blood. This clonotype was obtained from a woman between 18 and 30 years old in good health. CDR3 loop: CSVRQGLNQPQHF. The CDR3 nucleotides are TGCAGCGTTCGACAGGGATTAAATCAGCCCCAGCATTTT.